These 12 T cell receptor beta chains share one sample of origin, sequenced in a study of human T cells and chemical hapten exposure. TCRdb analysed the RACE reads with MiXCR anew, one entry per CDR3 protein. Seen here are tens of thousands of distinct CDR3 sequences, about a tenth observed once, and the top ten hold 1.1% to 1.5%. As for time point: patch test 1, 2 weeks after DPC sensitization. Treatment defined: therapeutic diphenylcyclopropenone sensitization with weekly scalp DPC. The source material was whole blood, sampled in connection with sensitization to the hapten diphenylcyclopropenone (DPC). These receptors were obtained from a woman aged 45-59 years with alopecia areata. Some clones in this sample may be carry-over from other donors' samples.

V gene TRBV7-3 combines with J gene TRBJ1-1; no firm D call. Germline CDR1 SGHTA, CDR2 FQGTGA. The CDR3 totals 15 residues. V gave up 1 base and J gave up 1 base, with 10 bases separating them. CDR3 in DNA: TGTGCCAGCAGCTTAAGGTTTGGTCAGAACACTGAAGCTTTCTTT. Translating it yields CASSLRFGQNTEAFF.

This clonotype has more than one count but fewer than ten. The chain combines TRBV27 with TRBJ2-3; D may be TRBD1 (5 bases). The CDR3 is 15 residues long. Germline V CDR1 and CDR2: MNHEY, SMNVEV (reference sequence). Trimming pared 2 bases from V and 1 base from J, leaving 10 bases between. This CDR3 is CASSLQQGGTDTQYF. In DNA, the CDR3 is TGTGCCAGCAGTTTACAGCAGGGCGGCACAGATACGCAGTATTTT.

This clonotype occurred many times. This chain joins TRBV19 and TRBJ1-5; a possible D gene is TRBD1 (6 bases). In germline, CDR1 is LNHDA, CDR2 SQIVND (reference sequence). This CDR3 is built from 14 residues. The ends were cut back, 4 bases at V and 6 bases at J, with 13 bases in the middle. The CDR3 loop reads CASSTDRQGQPQHF. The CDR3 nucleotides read TGTGCCAGTAGTACCGACAGGCAAGGTCAGCCCCAGCATTTT.

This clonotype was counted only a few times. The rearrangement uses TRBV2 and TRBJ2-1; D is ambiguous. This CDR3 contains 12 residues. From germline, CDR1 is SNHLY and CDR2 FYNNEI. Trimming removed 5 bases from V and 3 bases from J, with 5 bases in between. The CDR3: CASSWDYNEQFF. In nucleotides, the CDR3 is TGTGCCAGCAGTTGGGACTACAATGAGCAGTTCTTC.

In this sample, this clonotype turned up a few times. The CDR3 bases are TGTGCCAGCAGCTTTGTAACTGGCGGGAGGATGTACGAGCAGTACTTC. This translates into CASSFVTGGRMYEQYF. V gene TRBV3-1 combines with J gene TRBJ2-7, with 8 bases aligning to TRBD2. The trim removed 5 bases at V and 4 bases at J, leaving 13 bases unmatched. The germline V gene encodes CDR1 LGHDT and CDR2 YNNKEL (reference sequence). The CDR3 totals 16 residues.

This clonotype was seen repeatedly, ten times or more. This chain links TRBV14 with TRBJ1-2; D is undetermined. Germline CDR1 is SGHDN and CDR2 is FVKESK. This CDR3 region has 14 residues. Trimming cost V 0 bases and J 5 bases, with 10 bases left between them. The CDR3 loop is CASSQEIEGYGYTF. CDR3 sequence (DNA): TGTGCCAGCAGCCAAGAGATAGAAGGGTATGGCTACACCTTC.

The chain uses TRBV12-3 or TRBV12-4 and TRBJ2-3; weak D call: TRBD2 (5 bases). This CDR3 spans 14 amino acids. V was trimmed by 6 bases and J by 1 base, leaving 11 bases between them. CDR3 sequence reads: CASRPGLGTDTQYF. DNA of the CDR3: TGTGCCAGCAGACCAGGACTCGGCACAGATACGCAGTATTTT.

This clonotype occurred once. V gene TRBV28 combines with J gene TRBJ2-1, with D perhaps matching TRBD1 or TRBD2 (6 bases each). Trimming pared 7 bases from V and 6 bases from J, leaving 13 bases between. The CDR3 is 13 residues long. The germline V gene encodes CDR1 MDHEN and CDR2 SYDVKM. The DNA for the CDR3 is TGTGCCAGCAACGGGGGCAGACGCAATGAGCAGTTCTTC. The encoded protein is CASNGGRRNEQFF.

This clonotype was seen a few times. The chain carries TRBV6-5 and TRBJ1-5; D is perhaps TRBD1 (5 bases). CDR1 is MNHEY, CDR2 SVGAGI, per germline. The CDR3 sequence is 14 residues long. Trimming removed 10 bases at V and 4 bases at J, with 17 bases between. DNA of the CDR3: TGTGCCACCAACGCCGGGACCCCGAATCAGCCCCAGCATTTT. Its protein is CATNAGTPNQPQHF.

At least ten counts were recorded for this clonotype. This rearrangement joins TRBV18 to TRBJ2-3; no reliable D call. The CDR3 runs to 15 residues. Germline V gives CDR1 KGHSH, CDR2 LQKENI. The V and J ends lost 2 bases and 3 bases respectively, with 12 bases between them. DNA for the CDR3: TGTGCCAGCTCACCAGAAACTGGCACGACAGATACGCAGTATTTT. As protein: CASSPETGTTDTQYF.

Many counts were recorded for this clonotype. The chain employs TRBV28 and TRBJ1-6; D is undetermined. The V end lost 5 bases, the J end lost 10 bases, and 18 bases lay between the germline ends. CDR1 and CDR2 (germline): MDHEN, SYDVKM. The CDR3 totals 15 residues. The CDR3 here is CASSVQQRIRSPLHF. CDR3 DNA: TGTGCCAGCAGTGTACAGCAAAGGATCCGCTCACCCCTCCACTTT.

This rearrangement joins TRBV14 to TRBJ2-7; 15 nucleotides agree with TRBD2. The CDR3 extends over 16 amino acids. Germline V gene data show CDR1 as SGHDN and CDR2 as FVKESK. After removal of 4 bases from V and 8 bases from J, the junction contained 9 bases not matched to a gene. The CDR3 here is CASSLRGGLAGGKQYF. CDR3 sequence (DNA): TGTGCCAGCAGCCTGCGGGGGGGACTAGCGGGAGGAAAGCAGTACTTC.